This T cell receptor (beta chain) was documented in a study of regulatory T cells in long-lasting Graves disease. Time point indicated: newly diagnosed GD, antithyroid drugs for less than 3 months. There was RNA extracted from PBMCs, and the TCR library was made from it. Germline V gives CDR1 KGHSH, CDR2 LQKENI. CDR3 size: 16 residues. V lost 3 bases and J lost 2, with 14 bases in between. Both iRepertoire HTBI primers and Arm-PCR of CDR3 regions were used to build the TCR beta libraries. A single record per CDR3 protein comes from TCRdb applying MiXCR to the multiplex PCR reads. The repertoire holds over 500,000 distinct CDR3 sequences, with roughly 16% as singletons. This sample was also put to use in a study of T cells in Graves' hyperthyroidism and ophthalmopathy.

The clonotype was recovered from a young man with Graves disease. Sequencing was performed on peripheral blood mononuclear cells (PBMCs), taken at new diagnosis, from a patient treated with antithyroid drugs. V is TRBV18 and J is TRBJ1-3; D gene unclear. CDR3 residues: CASSPQVSSPGNTIYF. DNA for the CDR3: TGTGCCAGCTCACCGCAGGTATCAAGCCCTGGAAACACCATATATTTT. Supplemented by reference TRBV18 and TRBJ1-3, the full variable domain reads NAGVMQNPRHLVRRRGQEARLRCSPMKGHSHVYWYRQLPEEGLKFMVYLQKENIIDESGMPKERFSAEFPKEGPSILRIQQVVRGDSAAYFCASSPQVSSPGNTIYFGEGSWLTVV.